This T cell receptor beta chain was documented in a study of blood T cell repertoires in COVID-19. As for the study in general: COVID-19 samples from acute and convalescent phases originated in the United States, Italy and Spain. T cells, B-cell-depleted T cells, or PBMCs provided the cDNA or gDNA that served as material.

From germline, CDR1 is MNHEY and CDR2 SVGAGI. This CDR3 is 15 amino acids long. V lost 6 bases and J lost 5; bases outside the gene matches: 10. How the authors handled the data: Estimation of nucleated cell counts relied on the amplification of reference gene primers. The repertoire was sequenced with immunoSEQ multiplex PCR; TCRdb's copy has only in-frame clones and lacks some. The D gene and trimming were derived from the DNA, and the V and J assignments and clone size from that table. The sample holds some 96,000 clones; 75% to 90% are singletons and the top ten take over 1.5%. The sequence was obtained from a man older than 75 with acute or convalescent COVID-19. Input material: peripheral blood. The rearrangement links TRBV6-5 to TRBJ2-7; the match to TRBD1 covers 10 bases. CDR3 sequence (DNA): TGTGCCAGCAGCTCGACAGGGGGCGTAAGCAACGAGCAGTACTTC. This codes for CASSSTGGVSNEQYF.